Listed here are 2 T cell receptor beta chains from one sample, sequenced in a study of monozygotic twins with inflammatory bowel disease. From its re-call of the 5' RACE reads, TCRdb lists each CDR3 protein once, without DNA. This repertoire includes some 300,000 distinct CDR3 sequences. Sequenced input: blood. The receptors originated from a human donor with ulcerative colitis or Crohn's disease, or a healthy co-twin of an affected twin (not recorded which).

CDR3 loop: CSVESPWGSYEQYF. The chain employs TRBV29-1 and TRBJ2-7; absent DNA, TCRdb's TRBD1 call cannot be checked. Per the germline V gene, CDR1 is SQVTM and CDR2 is ANQGSEA. The CDR3 contains 14 residues.

The chain is built from TRBV13 and TRBJ2-3. Germline V gene lookup returns CDR1 PRHDT and CDR2 FYEKMQ (reference sequence). This CDR3 spans 15 amino acids. CDR3 sequence reads: CASSHGSSGTDTQYF.